The 9 T cell receptor beta chains below were found in one sample sequenced in a study of cytomegalovirus exposure and HLA in healthy donors. It was with 60 Vbeta and 13 Jbeta primers that the PCR ran. Sequenced by immunoSEQ multiplex PCR; TCRdb stores in-frame clones only, minus some. The sample carries about 86,000 clones, 70% to 80% recorded once. Specimen: PBMCs. These receptors were obtained from a man aged 55 to 70 in good health and CMV-seronegative.

The sample holds a few counts of this clone. This chain uses TRBV5-1 with TRBJ2-2; perhaps TRBD2 as D (5 bases). Germline-derived CDR1 and CDR2 are SGHRS and YFSETQ. With 0 bases removed from V and 3 bases from J, the gap between germline ends came to 18 bases. The CDR3 sequence is 18 residues long. The CDR3 coding sequence is TGCGCCAGCAGCTTGGGGCCGCATAGCGTCGAAGACACCGGGGAGCTGTTTTTT. It yields the protein CASSLGPHSVEDTGELFF. Drawing the rest from reference TRBV5-1 and TRBJ2-2, the complete variable domain is KAGVTQTPRYLIKTRGQQVTLSCSPISGHRSVSWYQQTPGQGLQFLFEYFSETQRNKGNFPGRFSGRQFSNSRSEMNVSTLELGDSALYLCASSLGPHSVEDTGELFFGEGSRLTVL.

The genes are TRBV12-5 and TRBJ2-3, with D maybe TRBD2 (6 bases). This CDR3 has 15 amino acids. Germline CDR1 is LGHNT and CDR2 is FRNRAP. The germline V and J ends were trimmed by 5 bases and 2 bases, with 14 bases remaining between them. The CDR3 DNA is TGTGCTAGTGGTCACACCGGGGGACCCACAGATACGCAGTATTTT. This codes for CASGHTGGPTDTQYF. Complete variable domain (other parts from reference TRBV12-5 and TRBJ2-3): DARVTQTPRHKVTEMGQEVTMRCQPILGHNTVFWYRQTMMQGLELLAYFRNRAPLDDSGMPKDRFSAEMPDATLATLKIQPSEPRDSAVYFCASGHTGGPTDTQYFGPGTRLTVL.

This sequence joins TRBV7-2 and TRBJ2-1, with a possible D match to TRBD1 (6 bases). The CDR3 is 16 residues long. V was trimmed by 1 base and J by 0 bases, leaving 10 bases between them. Looked up from germline, CDR1 is SGHTA and CDR2 is FQGNSA. This chain's CDR3 is CASSLGTASSYNEQFF. The CDR3 DNA follows: TGTGCCAGCAGCTTAGGGACAGCCAGCTCCTACAATGAGCAGTTCTTC.

The chain links TRBV6-6 to TRBJ1-5; no clear D gene. The CDR3 runs 15 residues. V lost 7 bases, J lost 3 bases, and 16 bases lay in between. Germline V gene data show CDR1 as MNHNY and CDR2 as SVGAGI (reference sequence). The CDR3 DNA is TGTGCCAGCACTACAAGAGGGAACTCCAATCAGCCCCAGCATTTT. It specifies CASTTRGNSNQPQHF.

The chain links TRBV4-3 to TRBJ1-4, with a tentative D call TRBD1 (6 bases). The CDR3 spans 17 residues. Deletions cut 0 bases from V and 4 bases from J, with 15 bases between. Germline-derived CDR1 and CDR2 are LGHNA and YSLEER. The CDR3 region has the DNA TGCGCCAGCAGCCAAGATTGGACAGCACGGAGTAATGAAAAACTGTTTTTT. Protein: CASSQDWTARSNEKLFF.

This clone was seen a handful of times. The genes are TRBV11-2 and TRBJ2-5, with unresolved D. Trimming cost V 2 bases and J 2 bases, with 6 bases left between them. CDR1 and CDR2 (germline): SGHAT, FQNNGV. The CDR3 has 13 amino acids. CDR3 residues: CASSLTMQETQYF. The CDR3 DNA reads TGTGCCAGCAGCTTAACTATGCAAGAGACCCAGTACTTC.

This clone came up a few times. The CDR3 sequence: CASSEVGQGREAFF. As DNA, the CDR3 is TGTGCCAGCAGTGAAGTTGGACAGGGGAGAGAAGCTTTCTTT. The gene calls are TRBV2 and TRBJ1-1; 9 nucleotides match TRBD1. Germline CDR1 SNHLY, CDR2 FYNNEI. This CDR3 is built from 14 residues. The V and J ends lost 1 base and 8 bases, in that order; junction bases with no gene match: 5.

The rearrangement joins TRBV5-6 to TRBJ2-7, with D perhaps matching TRBD2 (6 bases). V lost 2 bases, J lost 3 bases, and 21 bases lay in between. Germline CDR1 and CDR2: SGHDT and YYEEEE. CDR3 size: 17 residues. The CDR3, as DNA: TGTGCCAGCAGCTTATTCATGCGGGGATCCCCTTTCTACGAGCAGTACTTC. The encoded protein is CASSLFMRGSPFYEQYF.

There are a few counts of this clone. This chain links TRBV2 with TRBJ2-5; D is undetermined. This CDR3 is built from 11 residues. Germline CDR1 SNHLY, CDR2 FYNNEI. V gave up 1 base and J gave up 11 bases, with 8 bases separating them. CDR3 sequence: CASSEGEEQYF. CDR3 bases: TGTGCCAGCAGTGAAGGTGAAGAGCAGTACTTC.